This passage covers 2 T cell receptor beta chains from one sample sequenced in a study of blood T cell repertoires in COVID-19 (dated by TCRdb to about 2020). Library method: the immunoSEQ multiplex PCR assay. TCRdb carries this immuneACCESS record with in-frame sequences only. Its versions omit some clonotypes, under half of them owing to an unresolved V gene in the studies checked, with the rest unexplained. A total of approximately 110,000 clones appear in this sample, around 90% of them only once. Around 1.2% of the sample goes to the ten largest clones. The sample taken for sequencing was peripheral blood. The receptors were sampled from a human donor in a cohort sampled during active COVID-19.

CDR3 amino acids: CASSRGTANYGYTF. CDR3 bases: TGTGCCAGCAGCCGAGGGACAGCTAACTATGGCTACACCTTC. The chain is built from TRBV6-5 and TRBJ1-2; 7 bases agree with TRBD1. The germline CDR1 and CDR2 sequences are MNHEY and SVGAGI. J was trimmed by 0 bases and V by 6 bases; bases with no gene match: 4. The length of the CDR3 is 14 residues.

The chain is built from TRBV7-2 and TRBJ1-4; 10 nucleotides align to TRBD1. V was clipped by 5 bases and J by 5 bases; unmatched bases: 5. Per germline, CDR1 SGHTA and CDR2 FQGNSA. This CDR3 region has 15 residues. Here the CDR3 reads CASSPDRGRNEKLFF. The CDR3 DNA sequence: TGTGCCAGCAGCCCAGACAGGGGGCGGAATGAAAAACTGTTTTTT.